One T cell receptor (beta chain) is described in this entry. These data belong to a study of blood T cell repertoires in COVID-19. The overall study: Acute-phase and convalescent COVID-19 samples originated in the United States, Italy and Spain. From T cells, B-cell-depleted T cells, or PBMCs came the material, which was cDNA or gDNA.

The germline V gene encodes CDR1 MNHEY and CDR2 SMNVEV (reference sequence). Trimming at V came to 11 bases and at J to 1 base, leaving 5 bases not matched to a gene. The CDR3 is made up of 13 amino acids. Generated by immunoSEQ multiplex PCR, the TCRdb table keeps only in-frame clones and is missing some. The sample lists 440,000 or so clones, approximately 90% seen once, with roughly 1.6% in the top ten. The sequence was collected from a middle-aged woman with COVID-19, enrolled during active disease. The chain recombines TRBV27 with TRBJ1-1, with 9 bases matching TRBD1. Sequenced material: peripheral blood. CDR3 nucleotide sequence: TGTGCCGTACAGGGGGCCAGGAACACTGAAGCTTTCTTT. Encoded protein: CAVQGARNTEAFF.